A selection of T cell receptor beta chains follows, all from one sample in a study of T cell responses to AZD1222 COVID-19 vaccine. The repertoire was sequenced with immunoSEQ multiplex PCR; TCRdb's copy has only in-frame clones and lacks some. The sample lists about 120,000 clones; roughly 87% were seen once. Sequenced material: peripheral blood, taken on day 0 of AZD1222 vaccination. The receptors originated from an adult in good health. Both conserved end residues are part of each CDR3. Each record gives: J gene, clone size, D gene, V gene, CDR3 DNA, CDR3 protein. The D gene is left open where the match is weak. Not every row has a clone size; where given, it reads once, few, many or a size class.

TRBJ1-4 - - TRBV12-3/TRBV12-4 TGTGCCAGCACCACCCCGGGTAAAAAACTGTTTTTT CASTTPGKKLFF
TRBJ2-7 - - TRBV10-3 TGTGCCATCAGTGACTCCAACAGGCCGAGCTCCTACGAGCAGTACTTC CAISDSNRPSSYEQYF
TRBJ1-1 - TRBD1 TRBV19 TGTGCCAGTAGTGGACAGGGCCGAACTGAAGCTTTCTTT CASSGQGRTEAFF
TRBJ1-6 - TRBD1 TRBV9 TGTGCCAGCAGCCTCGGGACAGGGGATTCACCCCTCCACTTT CASSLGTGDSPLHF
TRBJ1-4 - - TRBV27 TGTGCCAGCACCTCCCAGGGACCTTTTGTTGAAAAACTGTTTTTT CASTSQGPFVEKLFF
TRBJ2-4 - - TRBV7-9 TGTGCCAGCAGCCCGATCTTAGCCAAAAACATTCAGTACTTC CASSPILAKNIQYF
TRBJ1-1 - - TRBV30 TGTGCCTGGAGGCTAAACACTGAAGCTTTCTTT CAWRLNTEAFF
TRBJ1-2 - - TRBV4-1 TGCGCCAGCAGCCAGCTGGGACCTTTGAGGGGCTACACCTTC CASSQLGPLRGYTF
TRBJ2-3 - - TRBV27 TGTGCCAGCCTAGGGGGCGGGGGCGCAGATACGCAGTATTTT CASLGGGGADTQYF
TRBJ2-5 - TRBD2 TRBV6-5 TGTGCCAGTGACAGACTAGCTGCAACGAATGAGACCCAGTACTTC CASDRLAATNETQYF
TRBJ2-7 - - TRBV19 TGTGCCAGTAGTAGCTCCTACGAGCAGTACTTC CASSSSYEQYF
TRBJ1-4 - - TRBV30 TGTGCCTGGAGTGTATTGTCAGTGAATGAAAAACTGTTTTTT CAWSVLSVNEKLFF
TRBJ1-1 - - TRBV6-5 TGTGCCAGCAGTTACAATAATCGGCCTTTCACTGAAGCTTTCTTT CASSYNNRPFTEAFF
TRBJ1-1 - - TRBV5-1 TGCGCCAGCAGCTTGGAGGAGGGTGCTGAAGCTTTCTTT CASSLEEGAEAFF
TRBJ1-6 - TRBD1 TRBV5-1 TGCGCCAGCAGCTCGACCGGGACAGGGGATTCACCCCTCCACTTT CASSSTGTGDSPLHF
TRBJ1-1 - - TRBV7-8 TGTGCCAGCAGCTTAGGTACGGGCGGTGGTTATGAAGCTTTCTTT CASSLGTGGGYEAFF
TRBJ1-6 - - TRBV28 TGTGCCAGCAGGGGACTCGAGGCCCTCCACTTT CASRGLEALHF
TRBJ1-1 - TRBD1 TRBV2 TGTGCCAGCAGTGGAGACAGGGGGCGGGAGACTGAAGCTTTCTTT CASSGDRGRETEAFF
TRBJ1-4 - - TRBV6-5 TGTGCCAGCACTCCCCAGACCATTAATGAAAAACTGTTTTTT CASTPQTINEKLFF
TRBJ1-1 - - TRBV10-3 TGTGCCATCAAGGACAGCACCTTTGGGAACACTGAAGCTTTCTTT CAIKDSTFGNTEAFF
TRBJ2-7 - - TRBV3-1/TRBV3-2 TGTGCCAGCAGCCGTACTCCTACAACCTACGAGCAGTACTTC CASSRTPTTYEQYF
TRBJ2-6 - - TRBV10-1 TGCGCCAGCACTCCCCGTCTAACTGGGGCCAACGTCCTGACTTTC CASTPRLTGANVLTF
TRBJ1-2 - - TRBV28 TGTGCCAGCAGTTTACGAAACTATGGCTACACCTTC CASSLRNYGYTF
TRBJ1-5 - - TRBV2 TGTGCCAGCAGTGGGTCAACGAGAACAGGCCAGCCCCAGCATTTT CASSGSTRTGQPQHF
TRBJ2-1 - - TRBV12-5 TGTGCTAGTGGTTTGTTTTTGGGACCCAAAAACAATGAGCAGTTCTTC CASGLFLGPKNNEQFF
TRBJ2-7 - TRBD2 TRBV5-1 TGCGCCAGCACCTCGACTAGCGGGAGCTCCTACGAGCAGTACTTC CASTSTSGSSYEQYF
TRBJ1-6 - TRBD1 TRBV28 TGTGCCAGCAGTTCTTTCAGGGGGGATAATTCACCCCTCCACTTT CASSSFRGDNSPLHF
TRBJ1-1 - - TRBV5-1 TGCGCCAGCAGCTTGGTACTGGGGTTGACTGAAGCTTTCTTT CASSLVLGLTEAFF
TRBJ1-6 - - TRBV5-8 TGTGCCAGCACCCGAGGAGGGATATCACCCCTCCACTTT CASTRGGISPLHF
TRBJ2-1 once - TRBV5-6 TGTGCCAGCAGCTTATTCTCGGGGTCCAGCTCCTACAATGAGCAGTTCTTC CASSLFSGSSSYNEQFF
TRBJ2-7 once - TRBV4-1 TGCGCCAGCAGCCAAGTCATATTCCCTCCCCTCTACGAGCAGTACTTC CASSQVIFPPLYEQYF
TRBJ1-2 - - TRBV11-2 TGTGCCAGCAGATCAACGCGGGGAGGGGGCTACACCTTC CASRSTRGGGYTF
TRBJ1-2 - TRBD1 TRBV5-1 TGCGCCAGCAAACCTACAGGGGTTCAGAGGGATGGCTACACCTTC CASKPTGVQRDGYTF
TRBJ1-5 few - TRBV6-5 TGTGCCAATTCGCTGGTTCGAGGGGCTCAGCCCCAGCATTTT CANSLVRGAQPQHF
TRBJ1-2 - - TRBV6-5 TGTGCCAGCACTAATGGGGGTGGCTACACCTTC CASTNGGGYTF
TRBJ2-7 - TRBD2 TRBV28 TGTGCCAGCGGATCGCCGACTAGCGGATCCTACGAGCAGTACTTC CASGSPTSGSYEQYF
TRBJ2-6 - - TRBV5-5 TGTGCCAGCAGATTGAACGGACAGCCCGAGTTTGGGGCCAACGTCCTGACTTTC CASRLNGQPEFGANVLTF
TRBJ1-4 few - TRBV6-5 TGTGCCAGCAGGACCGTGAATAATGAAAAACTGTTTTTT CASRTVNNEKLFF
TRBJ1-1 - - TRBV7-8 TGTGCCAGCAGCTTAGTGCAAGCTACTGAAGCTTTCTTT CASSLVQATEAFF
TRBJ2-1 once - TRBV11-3 TGTGCCAGCAGCTTACGAACAGGGGAGGGGTCCTACAATGAGCAGTTCTTC CASSLRTGEGSYNEQFF
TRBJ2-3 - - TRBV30 TGTGCCTGGGCAACCACAGATACGCAGTATTTT CAWATTDTQYF
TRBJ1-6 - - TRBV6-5 TGTGCCAGCAGTTTTTCGAATTCACCCCTCCACTTT CASSFSNSPLHF
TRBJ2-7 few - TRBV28 TGTGCCAGCAGTTTGTTCTCCGAGCAGTACTTC CASSLFSEQYF
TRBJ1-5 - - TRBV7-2 TGTGCCAGCAGCTTAGATTTAGGACAGCCCCAGCATTTT CASSLDLGQPQHF
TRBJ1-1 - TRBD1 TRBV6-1 TGTGCCAGCAGTGAGCCGGGACAGATCATGAACACTGAAGCTTTCTTT CASSEPGQIMNTEAFF